This T cell receptor beta chain was captured by sequencing in a study of identical twins' blood T cells. TCRdb re-called the 5' RACE reads with MiXCR, one entry per CDR3 protein. Seen here are hundreds of thousands of distinct CDR3 sequences, approximately 30% observed once, and the top ten hold roughly 6.1%. This clonotype appeared a few times. What it binds is unknown. General study points: Even for out-of-frame TCRbeta, twins reportedly shared V gene usage much more than unrelated donors.

The receptor's source is a woman aged 18 to 49 in good health. The material sequenced was PBMCs.

The CDR3 protein is CASSLEGQYTDYGYTF. In DNA, the CDR3 is TGTGCCAGCAGCTTAGAAGGACAGTATACCGACTATGGCTACACCTTC. The chain couples TRBV11-2 to TRBJ1-2, with TRBD1 as a possible D gene (6 bases). V lost 0 bases and J 3 bases, leaving 14 bases between the germline ends. This CDR3 contains 16 residues. Germline CDR1 is SGHAT and CDR2 is FQNNGV.